This T cell receptor beta chain was observed in a study of long-term antiretroviral therapy in people with HIV. The run of the v3.0 immunoSEQ assay was at survey level. Assay: immunoSEQ multiplex PCR; the TCRdb copy retains only in-frame clones and omits some. The repertoire has under 20,000 clones, roughly four fifths of them found once; the top ten carry about 8.2%. Study-wide findings and caveats: Records did not include ART adherence, viral resistance or therapy changes.

As for this clone: Its antigen is unknown.

Here the sequenced sample was unsorted PBMCs, taken 0.3 years after starting antiretroviral therapy. The sequence was obtained from a man aged 18 to 29 with HIV.

The chain's CDR3 is CSATGVAFF. The CDR3 DNA follows: TGCAGTGCTACTGGGGTAGCTTTCTTT. This chain connects TRBV20-1 to TRBJ1-1, with D unresolved. The CDR3 is made up of 9 amino acids. In germline, CDR1 is DFQATT, CDR2 SNEGSKA (reference sequence). The V end lost 4 bases, the J end lost 10 bases, and 7 bases lay between the germline ends.